The 13 T cell receptor beta chains in this list originate from one sample, sequenced in a study of blood T cell repertoires in COVID-19. Generated by immunoSEQ multiplex PCR, the TCRdb table keeps only in-frame clones and is missing some. Of approximately 100,000 clones listed, approximately 84% are singletons. The sequencing input was peripheral blood. These receptors were taken from a woman aged 80 or over with acute or convalescent COVID-19.

The rearrangement links TRBV5-1 to TRBJ2-1; TRBD2 matches 8 bases. CDR3 size: 16 residues. Germline lookup yields CDR1 SGHRS and CDR2 YFSETQ. Trimming at V came to 4 bases and at J to 1 base, leaving 7 bases not matched to a gene. CDR3 protein: CASSPGGAQSYNEQFF. CDR3 DNA: TGCGCCAGCAGCCCGGGGGGGGCACAGTCCTACAATGAGCAGTTCTTC.

This clone was seen a few times. The V gene is TRBV5-8, the J gene TRBJ1-5; a possible D gene is TRBD1 (5 bases). V gave up 0 bases and J gave up 1 base, with 8 bases separating them. Germline-derived CDR1 and CDR2 are SGHTS and YDEGEE. The CDR3 is made up of 15 amino acids. For the CDR3, the DNA is TGTGCCAGCAGCTTGGTCCCAGGGAGCAATCAGCCCCAGCATTTT. As protein: CASSLVPGSNQPQHF.

The chain employs TRBV28 and TRBJ2-1, with 8 bases that match TRBD2. The CDR3 covers 14 residues. The junction had 7 bases not matched to a gene; V was cut back by 8 bases and J by 4 bases. Germline values: CDR1 MDHEN, CDR2 SYDVKM. CDR3 DNA: TGTGCCAGCCACCCGGGAGGGGCTTACAATGAGCAGTTCTTC. Protein: CASHPGGAYNEQFF.

This chain uses TRBV2 with TRBJ2-1; 13 bases agree with TRBD2. The CDR3 totals 15 residues. Trimming cost V 6 bases and J 5 bases; bases outside gene matches: 4. Germline V gives CDR1 SNHLY, CDR2 FYNNEI. This chain's CDR3 is CASRLGTSGNNEQFF. The DNA for the CDR3 is TGTGCCAGCAGGCTGGGGACTAGCGGGAACAATGAGCAGTTCTTC.

J is TRBJ1-1 and V is TRBV15, with D perhaps TRBD1 (5 bases). The CDR3 has 14 amino acids. Germline-derived CDR1 and CDR2 are LNHNV and YYDKDF (reference sequence). V lost 0 bases, J lost 8 bases, and 13 bases lay in between. CDR3 bases: TGTGCCACCAGCAGAGATTGGGTACAGGTAGAAGCTTTCTTT. Encoded protein: CATSRDWVQVEAFF.

Only one count was recorded for this clone. The chain joins TRBV7-2 to TRBJ1-2; 8 bases map to TRBD1. The CDR3 sequence is 18 residues long. Germline loops: CDR1 SGHTA, CDR2 FQGNSA. Trimming cost V 3 bases and J 3 bases; bases outside gene matches: 15. This chain's CDR3 is CASSLDGQGSFYHYGYTF. CDR3 DNA: TGTGCCAGCAGCTTGGACGGACAGGGATCGTTCTACCACTATGGCTACACCTTC. The entire variable domain, with the rest obtained from reference TRBV7-2 and TRBJ1-2, is as follows: GAGVSQSPSNKVTEKGKDVELRCDPISGHTALYWYRQSLGQGLEFLIYFQGNSAPDKSGLPSDRFSAERTGGSVSTLTIQRTQQEDSAVYLCASSLDGQGSFYHYGYTFGSGTRLTVV.

The rearrangement joins TRBV2 to TRBJ1-2; the D gene is possibly TRBD1 (6 bases). CDR1 and CDR2 from the germline V gene are SNHLY and FYNNEI. Deletions cut 3 bases from V and 4 bases from J, with 15 bases between. This CDR3 has 15 amino acids. The CDR3, as DNA: TGTGCCAGCAGTGAGTCAGGGGCACTTTCCTATGGCTACACCTTC. Its protein is CASSESGALSYGYTF.

The chain uses TRBV4-1 and TRBJ2-5; TRBD1 agrees at 8 bases. Trimming removed 2 bases from V and 4 bases from J; junction bases left unmatched: 6. Germline V gives CDR1 MGHRA, CDR2 YSYEKL. The CDR3 runs 15 residues. The CDR3 nucleotides read TGCGCCAGCAGCCAACCCGGGACAGGAGGAGAGACCCAGTACTTC. It codes for CASSQPGTGGETQYF.

J is TRBJ2-7 and V is TRBV10-3; TRBD1 might be the D (6 bases). The germline V gene encodes CDR1 ENHRY and CDR2 SYGVKD. This CDR3 is 11 amino acids long. V dropped 10 bases and J dropped 6 bases, with 13 bases sitting between them. In DNA form, the CDR3 reads TGTGCCACCCGAACAGGGTCCGAGCAGTACGTC. It yields the protein CATRTGSEQYV.

This clone was seen once. The chain couples TRBV5-4 to TRBJ2-3, with TRBD1 matching over 9 bases. The CDR3 is 14 amino acids. The V gene's germline CDR1 is SGHNT and CDR2 YYREEE (reference sequence). V was pared by 7 bases and J by 2 bases, with 5 bases of the junction left unmatched. The CDR3 here is CASFRDRVTDTQYF. DNA of the CDR3: TGTGCCAGCTTCCGGGACAGGGTCACAGATACGCAGTATTTT. The entire variable domain, with the rest obtained from reference TRBV5-4 and TRBJ2-3, is as follows: ETGVTQSPTHLIKTRGQQVTLRCSSQSGHNTVSWYQQALGQGPQFIFQYYREEENGRGNFPPRFSGLQFPNYSSELNVNALELDDSALYLCASFRDRVTDTQYFGPGTRLTVL.

The DNA for the CDR3 is TGTGCCAGCAGGGAGGAACTCTATGGCTACACCTTC. Its translation: CASREELYGYTF. The rearrangement joins TRBV6-5 to TRBJ1-2; D unclear. The CDR3 contains 12 residues. The V end lost 6 bases, the J end lost 4 bases, and 9 bases lay between the germline ends. Germline values: CDR1 MNHEY, CDR2 SVGAGI.

This clone has just a few counts. This chain links TRBV10-3 with TRBJ2-3; a weak D match, TRBD1 (6 bases). With 3 bases removed from V and 2 bases from J, the gap between germline ends came to 9 bases. The germline V gene has CDR1 ENHRY and CDR2 SYGVKD. The CDR3 sequence is 14 residues long. CDR3 coding DNA: TGTGCCATCAGTGACGGACAGCTCACAGATACGCAGTATTTT. It is translated as CAISDGQLTDTQYF.

CDR3 bases: TGTGCCAGCTCGGGACAGGCTTCCTACGAGCAGTACTTC. Protein product: CASSGQASYEQYF. V and J are TRBV19 and TRBJ2-7, with 8 bases lining up with TRBD1. The CDR3 runs 13 residues. J gave up 1 base and V 9 bases, and 5 bases lay outside the gene matches. Germline V gene lookup returns CDR1 LNHDA and CDR2 SQIVND (reference sequence). Full variable domain (missing parts from reference TRBV19 and TRBJ2-7): DGGITQSPKYLFRKEGQNVTLSCEQNLNHDAMYWYRQDPGQGLRLIYYSQIVNDFQKGDIAEGYSVSREKKESFPLTVTSAQKNPTAFYLCASSGQASYEQYFGPGTRLTVT.